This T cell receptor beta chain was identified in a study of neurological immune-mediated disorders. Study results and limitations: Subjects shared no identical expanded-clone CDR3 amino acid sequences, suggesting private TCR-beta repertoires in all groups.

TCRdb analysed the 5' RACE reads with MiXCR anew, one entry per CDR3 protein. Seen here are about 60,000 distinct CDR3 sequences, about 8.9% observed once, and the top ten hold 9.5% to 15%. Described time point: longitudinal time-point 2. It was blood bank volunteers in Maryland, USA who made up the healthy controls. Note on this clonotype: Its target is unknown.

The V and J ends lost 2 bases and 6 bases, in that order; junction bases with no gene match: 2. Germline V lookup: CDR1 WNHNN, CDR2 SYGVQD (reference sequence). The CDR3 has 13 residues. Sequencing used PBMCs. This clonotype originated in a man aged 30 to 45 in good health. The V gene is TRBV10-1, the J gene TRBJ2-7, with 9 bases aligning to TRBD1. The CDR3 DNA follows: TGCGCCAGCAGTGAGAGACAGGGGGGCGAGCAGTACTTC. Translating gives CASSERQGGEQYF.